One sample yielded the 19 T cell receptor beta chains listed below, sequenced in a study of cytomegalovirus exposure and HLA in healthy donors. PCR used 60 Vbeta primers and 13 Jbeta primers. Repertoires were generated with immunoSEQ multiplex PCR, while TCRdb's copy carries only in-frame clones and drops some. The sample consists of approximately 150,000 clones, roughly three quarters of them appearing once. The sequencing sample was made of PBMCs. The receptors stem from a man in his sixties in good health and CMV-seronegative.

The V and J genes are TRBV4-2 and TRBJ2-5, with D unresolved. The CDR3 extends over 15 amino acids. The germline V gene has CDR1 LGHNA and CDR2 YNFKEQ. The V gene lost 0 bases and the J gene lost 3 bases, with 11 bases spanning the gap. In nucleotides, the CDR3 is TGTGCCAGCAGCCAAGATTCCACTTCCGAAGAGACCCAGTACTTC. It translates to CASSQDSTSEETQYF.

This clone was seen a single time. An end of the junction differs from the germline gene, which may be a read error. The CDR3 spells CASSQVPPSSQAQHF. In nucleotides, the CDR3 is TGTGCCAGCAGCCAGGTCCCTCCTAGCAGTCAGGCCCAGCATTTT. The rearrangement uses TRBV28 and TRBJ1-5; D gene ambiguous. Per the germline V gene, CDR1 is MDHEN and CDR2 is SYDVKM. The CDR3 runs to 15 residues.

The J gene is TRBJ2-1, the V gene TRBV29-1, with TRBD2 matching over 7 bases. The CDR3 length is 16 residues. The germline gives CDR1 SQVTM, CDR2 ANQGSEA. J gave up 0 bases and V 5 bases, and 10 bases lay outside the gene matches. This chain's CDR3 is CSVHQAGRGSYNEQFF. CDR3 coding DNA: TGCAGCGTTCACCAAGCGGGACGGGGCTCCTACAATGAGCAGTTCTTC.

The chain recombines TRBV7-2 with TRBJ2-3, with no clear D. CDR3 length: 14 residues. V was cut by 5 bases and J by 6 bases, with 15 bases left in between. Germline-derived CDR1 and CDR2 are SGHTA and FQGNSA. CDR3 in DNA: TGTGCCAGCAGCCTTAGCTCTTCAACTGATACGCAGTATTTT. This translates into CASSLSSSTDTQYF.

The V and J genes are TRBV30 and TRBJ1-2; D is undetermined. V lost 3 bases to trimming and J lost 2 bases, with 13 bases between them. The CDR3 extends over 14 amino acids. Germline loops: CDR1 GTSNPN, CDR2 SVGIG (reference sequence). For the CDR3, the DNA is TGTGCCTGGAGAAGAAACGACAACAACTATGGCTACACCTTC. It yields the protein CAWRRNDNNYGYTF.

V and J are TRBV5-1 and TRBJ2-1; D is ambiguous. The length of the CDR3 is 13 residues. Trimming cost V 2 bases and J 6 bases, with 9 bases left between them. Germline CDR1 reads SGHRS; CDR2 reads YFSETQ. The CDR3 loop is CASSFGGFNEQFF. The CDR3 region has the DNA TGCGCCAGCAGCTTCGGCGGTTTCAATGAGCAGTTCTTC. The full variable domain, rest sourced from reference TRBV5-1 and TRBJ2-1, is KAGVTQTPRYLIKTRGQQVTLSCSPISGHRSVSWYQQTPGQGLQFLFEYFSETQRNKGNFPGRFSGRQFSNSRSEMNVSTLELGDSALYLCASSFGGFNEQFFGPGTRLTVL.

The V gene is TRBV5-1, the J gene TRBJ2-2; 10 bases map to TRBD2. Trimming removed 0 bases from V and 6 bases from J; junction bases left unmatched: 5. Looked up from germline, CDR1 is SGHRS and CDR2 is YFSETQ. This CDR3 is built from 16 residues. CDR3 region: CASSLDGLAVSGELFF. CDR3 sequence (DNA): TGCGCCAGCAGCTTGGACGGACTAGCGGTGTCCGGGGAGCTGTTTTTT.

The chain recombines TRBV28 with TRBJ1-2, with TRBD1 identical over 7 bases. Germline CDR1 is MDHEN and CDR2 is SYDVKM. The CDR3 extends over 13 amino acids. V shed 9 bases, J shed 1 base, and the junction held 5 bases outside the gene matches. The CDR3 sequence: CASRQGINYGYTF. CDR3 DNA: TGTGCCAGTCGACAGGGCATTAACTATGGCTACACCTTC.

This clone showed up just a few times. The chain is built from TRBV28 and TRBJ2-7, with D perhaps matching TRBD2 (6 bases). Trimming removed 3 bases at V and 5 bases at J, with 14 bases between. The CDR3 is 14 residues long. The germline gives CDR1 MDHEN, CDR2 SYDVKM. As DNA, the CDR3 is TGTGCCAGCAGTTTCGGGGGTAAAGGCCACGAGCAGTACTTC. It yields the protein CASSFGGKGHEQYF.

V gene TRBV14 combines with J gene TRBJ1-1, with 9 bases fitting TRBD1. Germline loops: CDR1 SGHDN, CDR2 FVKESK. The trim removed 0 bases at V and 5 bases at J, leaving 10 bases unmatched. The CDR3 consists of 17 residues. Written as DNA, the CDR3 is TGTGCCAGCAGCCAAGATCTAAAACAGGGGGCGCGTACTGAAGCTTTCTTT. It encodes CASSQDLKQGARTEAFF.

The chain is built from TRBV7-9 and TRBJ2-7; possible D gene TRBD1, 5 bases. Germline V CDR1 and CDR2: SEHNR, FQNEAQ (reference sequence). The CDR3 contains 13 residues. V was trimmed by 5 bases and J by 0 bases, leaving 8 bases between them. This CDR3 reads CASSGRGSYEQYF. The DNA of the CDR3 is TGTGCCAGCAGCGGAAGGGGCTCCTACGAGCAGTACTTC.

The genes are TRBV19 and TRBJ1-1; TRBD1 matches at 8 bases. V dropped 4 bases and J dropped 4; count of bases not matched to a gene: 8. The CDR3 totals 15 residues. CDR1 is LNHDA, CDR2 SQIVND, per germline (reference sequence). CDR3 amino acids: CASSSPPTGVTEAFF. CDR3 sequence (DNA): TGTGCCAGTAGTAGTCCCCCGACAGGGGTCACTGAAGCTTTCTTT.

This rearrangement joins TRBV10-1 to TRBJ2-3; the D gene is possibly TRBD1 (6 bases). The V and J ends lost 6 bases and 2 bases respectively, with 18 bases between them. Germline CDR1 WNHNN, CDR2 SYGVQD (reference sequence). The CDR3 length is 16 residues. The DNA of the CDR3 is TGCGCCAGCAGACCCTCTACAGGGAACCCCACAGATACGCAGTATTTT. It yields the protein CASRPSTGNPTDTQYF.

The chain recombines TRBV19 with TRBJ2-7; 7 bases agree with TRBD2. The germline V gene encodes CDR1 LNHDA and CDR2 SQIVND (reference sequence). The length of the CDR3 is 15 residues. V shed 6 bases, J shed 2 bases, and the junction held 10 bases outside the gene matches. DNA for the CDR3: TGTGCCAGTAGAGGGAGGGAGTTTAAGCCCTACGAGCAGTACTTC. It translates to CASRGREFKPYEQYF.

This clone has more than one count but fewer than ten. The chain is built from TRBV7-2 and TRBJ2-7; 8 bases are shared with TRBD2. The V segment lost 5 bases and the J segment 4 bases; nucleotides outside the gene matches: 13. Germline lookup yields CDR1 SGHTA and CDR2 FQGNSA. This CDR3 contains 16 residues. CDR3 loop: CASSLPKASGLYEQYF. The CDR3 DNA reads as TGTGCCAGCAGCCTACCTAAGGCTAGCGGGCTGTACGAGCAGTACTTC. The variable domain in full, completed from reference TRBV7-2 and TRBJ2-7, reads GAGVSQSPSNKVTEKGKDVELRCDPISGHTALYWYRQSLGQGLEFLIYFQGNSAPDKSGLPSDRFSAERTGGSVSTLTIQRTQQEDSAVYLCASSLPKASGLYEQYFGPGTRLTVT.

The CDR3 reads CAWSPTRRQGARGYTF. CDR3 DNA: TGTGCCTGGAGTCCTACAAGGAGACAGGGGGCGCGCGGCTACACCTTC. The chain employs TRBV30 and TRBJ1-2, with TRBD1 identical over 10 bases. The V gene's germline CDR1 is GTSNPN and CDR2 SVGIG (reference sequence). The CDR3 covers 16 residues. V shed 2 bases and J 8 bases; nucleotides not matched to a gene: 14.

With respect to this clone: The junction shows a germline mismatch at one end, possibly a read error. The chain joins TRBV28 to TRBJ1-2, with 8 bases aligning to TRBD1. From germline, CDR1 is MDHEN and CDR2 SYDVKM. The CDR3 runs to 11 residues. The CDR3 DNA reads as TGTGCCAGCAGTTTGGGGCCCCAGGGGGCGTTC. As protein: CASSLGPQGAF.

The rearrangement joins TRBV5-1 to TRBJ1-4; tentative D call: TRBD1 (6 bases). The germline V gene has CDR1 SGHRS and CDR2 YFSETQ. The CDR3 contains 15 residues. V lost 0 bases and J lost 7, with 13 bases in between. The CDR3 coding sequence is TGCGCCAGCAGCTTGGACCAGGGGAGAGGTGAAAAACTGTTTTTT. It specifies CASSLDQGRGEKLFF.

This chain links TRBV27 with TRBJ1-5; D gene unclear. The CDR3 is made up of 15 amino acids. From germline, CDR1 is MNHEY and CDR2 SMNVEV (reference sequence). Trimming took off 6 bases at V and 0 bases at J, with 12 bases between the two ends. The CDR3 sequence: CASRAAGDSNQPQHF. For the CDR3, the DNA is TGTGCCAGCAGAGCGGCAGGAGATAGCAATCAGCCCCAGCATTTT.